The table lists the clone carrying this TCR beta chain with a few counts. Its antigen remains unknown. The data derive from a study of beta chain features in type 1 diabetes. In the study overall: Investigators examined 85 million to 110 million sorted cells across all samples. Study outcomes and limitations: The study left unresolved whether HLA type influences TCRB rearrangement. Cells expressing TCR highly could be over-represented by cDNA sequencing.

This CDR3 has 15 residues. Isolated RNA was reverse transcribed in full, so expressed TCRB transcripts were sequenced. Generated by immunoSEQ multiplex PCR, the TCRdb table keeps only in-frame clones and is missing some. The table has under 550,000 clones, roughly 11% seen once; the top ten hold approximately 0.045%. The receptor was derived from a woman under 30 in good health. The rearrangement uses TRBV21-1 and TRBJ2-5; the table's D call, TRBD1, was not checked against the DNA. TRBV21-1 is labeled a pseudogene. The sample consisted of naive CD4+ T cells from blood. The chain's CDR3 is CASSVDKNSQETQYF. The CDR3, as DNA: TGTGCCAGCAGCGTCGATAAAAACAGTCAAGAGACCCAGTACTTC.